This is a list of T cell receptor beta chains from one sample in a study of cytomegalovirus exposure and HLA in healthy donors. Generated by immunoSEQ multiplex PCR, the TCRdb table keeps only in-frame clones and is missing some. The sample includes about 160,000 clones, around three quarters seen only once; the top ten take approximately 13%. The sequenced material came from PBMCs. The receptors stem from a man in his forties or fifties in good health and CMV-seropositive. The CDR3 runs from the conserved cysteine through the conserved F or W. D genes are given only for firm matches. Only some rows state a clone size, as once, few, many or a class for expanded clones.

TRBJ2-5 TRBV27 . . TGTGCCAGCAAGTACCAGGGTTGGCGAGAGACCCAGTACTTC CASKYQGWRETQYF
TRBJ1-1 TRBV18 TRBD1 . TGTGCCAGCTCGCCAGGACAGGGGAACACTGAAGCTTTCTTT CASSPGQGNTEAFF
TRBJ1-2 TRBV28 . . TGTGCCACCCTGCAACCTCGTTACGGGGGCTACACCTTC CATLQPRYGGYTF
TRBJ2-1 TRBV7-7 . . TGTGCCAGCAGCTTACAAATTTCGGGATCCAATGAGCAGTTCTTC CASSLQISGSNEQFF
TRBJ1-3 TRBV19 . . TGTGCCAGTAGTCCGGTACTCTCTGGAAACACCATATATTTT CASSPVLSGNTIYF
TRBJ2-1 TRBV5-4 TRBD2 . TGTGCCAGCAGCTTGGAATATAGGACTAGGGGTTTGGATGAGCAGTTCTTC CASSLEYRTRGLDEQFF
TRBJ1-1 TRBV30 TRBD1 few TGTGCCTGGAGTCCCGGGACAGGGAACACTGAAGCTTTCTTT CAWSPGTGNTEAFF
TRBJ2-7 TRBV4-3 . . TGCGCCAGCAGCCAAGATAGGGGCTACGAGCAGTACTTC CASSQDRGYEQYF
TRBJ2-6 TRBV9 TRBD1 . TGTGCCAGCAGCGGAGACAGGGGGCGCTTTTCTGGGGCCAACGTCCTGACTTTC CASSGDRGRFSGANVLTF
TRBJ2-7 TRBV11-2 . . TGTGCCAGCAGCCCCCCCGCGGCTAGCGGTAGGGGGTCCTACGAGCAGTACTTC CASSPPAASGRGSYEQYF
TRBJ2-1 TRBV19 TRBD1 . TGTGCCAGCGTCCCGGGACAGGGGTTGGATGAGCAGTTCTTC CASVPGQGLDEQFF
TRBJ1-5 TRBV15 . . TGTGCCACCGCACAGGGTAGCAATCAGCCCCAGCATTTT CATAQGSNQPQHF
TRBJ1-5 TRBV19 . . TGTGCCAGTAGTGCGGCTCGGGGTGGGCCCCAGCATTTT CASSAARGGPQHF
TRBJ2-2 TRBV28 . . TGTGCCAGCCTCGGAGCCACCGGGGAGCTGCTTTTT CASLGATGELLF
TRBJ1-2 TRBV5-1 . once TGCGCCAGCAGCGATCAGGGCGGATTCGATGGCTACACCTTC CASSDQGGFDGYTF
TRBJ1-3 TRBV2 . . TGTGCCAGCAGTGACAGACGAGGCGGAAACACCATATATTTT CASSDRRGGNTIYF
TRBJ2-1 TRBV6-1 . . TGTGCCAGCAGTGAGCGGGGCGGCGCAGGGACGGGGGAGCAGTTCTTC CASSERGGAGTGEQFF
TRBJ2-5 TRBV7-7 . . TGTGCCAGCAGCTTAGCAGGCGGGATGGGAAAAGAGACCCAGTACTTC CASSLAGGMGKETQYF
TRBJ2-7 TRBV11-2 . . TGTGCCAGCAGCCCTATTTCCTACGAGCAGTACTTC CASSPISYEQYF
TRBJ1-4 TRBV7-9 TRBD1 once TGTGCCAGCAGCCCCCGGACAGGAAATAATGAAAAACTGTTTTTT CASSPRTGNNEKLFF
TRBJ2-3 TRBV28 TRBD2 . TGTGCCAGCAGTCCTATCCGGCGTAGCGGGAGCGCAGATACGCAGTATTTT CASSPIRRSGSADTQYF
TRBJ2-1 TRBV27 TRBD1 . TGTGCCGCGAGGGACAGGGCCACCAATGAGCAGTTCTTC CAARDRATNEQFF
TRBJ2-1 TRBV18 . once TGTGCCAGCTCACCCTCTCGGCAGGAACACTACAATGAGCAGTTCTTC CASSPSRQEHYNEQFF
TRBJ2-1 TRBV28 TRBD2 . TGTGCCAGCACTCCATTGGGGACTAGCGGCTACAATGAGCAGTTCTTC CASTPLGTSGYNEQFF
TRBJ1-3 TRBV2 . . TGTGCCAGCAGTACGACAGGTGGCTGGAACACCATATATTTT CASSTTGGWNTIYF
TRBJ2-1 TRBV28 TRBD2 . TGTGCCAGCAGTCCCCAACTAGCGGGCAATGAGCAGTTCTTC CASSPQLAGNEQFF
TRBJ2-2 TRBV12-2 . . TGTGCAAGTCGCTCAGAGAGGGTAATGAACGGGGAGCTGTTTTTT CASRSERVMNGELFF
TRBJ2-3 TRBV5-1 . . TGCGCCAGCAGCTTCGACTACGGGCCGCAGTATTTT CASSFDYGPQYF
TRBJ1-1 TRBV5-5 . . TGTGCCAGCAGCTCCGTAGGGAGAACTGAAGCTTTCTTT CASSSVGRTEAFF
TRBJ2-6 TRBV5-4 TRBD2 . TGTGCCAGCAGCCTTCCCGGGACTAGCGGGAGTTTGGGGGCCAACGTCCTGACTTTC CASSLPGTSGSLGANVLTF
TRBJ2-1 TRBV19 . . TGTGCCAGTAGTATCGGAGTCTCGGTTGAGCAGTTCTTC CASSIGVSVEQFF
TRBJ2-1 TRBV9 TRBD1 . TGTGCCAGCAGCGTAGGGACAGGGGGCTTCAATGAGCAGTTCTTC CASSVGTGGFNEQFF
TRBJ2-7 TRBV29-1 TRBD1 few TGCAGCGTCGGGACAGGGGGCAACGAGCAGTACTTC CSVGTGGNEQYF
TRBJ2-2 TRBV6-1 . . TGTGCCAGCAGTGGTCCCCAGGGTTGGTTCGGGGAGCTGTTTTTT CASSGPQGWFGELFF
TRBJ2-3 TRBV29-1 TRBD1 . TGCAGCGGGGCCGGGACAGACTACACAGATACGCAGTATTTT CSGAGTDYTDTQYF
TRBJ2-7 TRBV27 TRBD2 . TGTGCCAGCATTGGGACTAGCGGGAGAAGACTGGGCGAGCAGTACTTC CASIGTSGRRLGEQYF
TRBJ2-7 TRBV7-8 . . TGTGCCAGCAGCCCGGGGGGCGGTCGGGAGCAGTACTTC CASSPGGGREQYF
TRBJ2-1 TRBV5-1 TRBD2 . TGCGCCAGCAGCTGGACTAGCGGGAACGGCAATGAGCAGTTCTTC CASSWTSGNGNEQFF
TRBJ2-3 TRBV4-1 TRBD2 . TGCGCCAGCAGCCAAGCTTGGACTAGCGGCACAGATACGCAGTATTTT CASSQAWTSGTDTQYF
TRBJ1-1 TRBV28 TRBD1 . TGTGCCAGCAGGACGGGACAGCCGAACCCGCCTGAAGCTTTCTTT CASRTGQPNPPEAFF